The 9 T cell receptor beta chains reported below all come from one sample, sequenced in a study of shared clonotypes between healthy human individuals. Sequencing used immunoSEQ multiplex PCR; TCRdb keeps in-frame clones, though not all of them. The sample records 2.3 million or so clones, just over 90% being singletons. The sequenced sample was naive CD4+ T cells from PBMCs. As for subset: CD45RA+ positively selected. The source is a man aged 18 to 29 in good health. Some clones in this sample may be carry-over from other donors' samples.

The chain joins TRBV19 to TRBJ2-7; 14 nucleotides match TRBD2. Per germline, CDR1 LNHDA and CDR2 SQIVND (reference sequence). The CDR3 length is 17 residues. The trim removed 4 bases at V and 0 bases at J, leaving 5 bases unmatched. The CDR3 here is CASSRLAGGTSSYEQYF. CDR3 nucleotide sequence: TGTGCCAGTAGTAGACTAGCGGGAGGGACAAGCTCCTACGAGCAGTACTTC.

The chain uses TRBV10-3 and TRBJ1-2, with 9 bases fitting TRBD1. J gave up 6 bases and V 6 bases, and 8 bases lay outside the gene matches. The CDR3 totals 14 residues. The germline V gene has CDR1 ENHRY and CDR2 SYGVKD. CDR3 in DNA: TGTGCCATCAGGATACAGGGGGCGAGGAATGGCTACACCTTC. This codes for CAIRIQGARNGYTF.

The chain has TRBV28 and TRBJ2-7; D call uncertain. The germline gives CDR1 MDHEN, CDR2 SYDVKM. V was clipped by 6 bases and J by 3 bases, with 12 bases between them. The CDR3 loop spans 13 amino acids. CDR3 nucleotide sequence: TGTGCCAGCAGCCCCAATTACCTCTACGAGCAGTACTTC. Protein product: CASSPNYLYEQYF.

The genes are TRBV5-4 and TRBJ2-3; D might be TRBD2 (6 bases). V was trimmed by 4 bases and J by 2 bases, leaving 17 bases between them. This CDR3 contains 16 residues. Germline V gene sequence: CDR1 SGHNT, CDR2 YYREEE (reference sequence). CDR3 in amino acids: CASSVSMEGPTDTQYF. Written as DNA, the CDR3 is TGTGCCAGCAGCGTCTCTATGGAGGGCCCCACAGATACGCAGTATTTT.

V is TRBV29-1 and J is TRBJ2-1; 11 bases map to TRBD1. The V segment lost 8 bases and the J segment 6 bases; nucleotides outside the gene matches: 9. The CDR3 covers 14 residues. Looked up from germline, CDR1 is SQVTM and CDR2 is ANQGSEA. The CDR3 coding sequence is TGCAGCCACCTCGGGACAGGGGGTCTCAATGAGCAGTTCTTC. It translates to CSHLGTGGLNEQFF.

The rearrangement uses TRBV5-6 and TRBJ2-5; 7 bases align to TRBD1. CDR3 length: 16 residues. The germline gives CDR1 SGHDT, CDR2 YYEEEE. The J segment lost 2 bases and the V segment lost 4 bases, leaving 11 bases of the junction unmatched. This chain's CDR3 is CASSQNLGTVQETQYF. Written as DNA, the CDR3 is TGTGCCAGCAGCCAAAACTTGGGGACAGTACAAGAGACCCAGTACTTC.

This clone was observed a few times. Other DNA sequences in this specimen translate into the identical CDR3. The chain combines TRBV5-1 with TRBJ1-1, with D tentatively TRBD1 (6 bases). V lost 0 bases and J lost 3, with 9 bases in between. Germline lookup yields CDR1 SGHRS and CDR2 YFSETQ. The CDR3 length is 14 residues. The CDR3 protein is CASSLAGQDTEAFF. The DNA of the CDR3 is TGCGCCAGCAGCTTGGCGGGACAAGACACTGAAGCTTTCTTT.

The V call is TRBV5-1, the J call TRBJ2-1; TRBD2 is a possible D gene (6 bases). The CDR3 is 15 amino acids. Germline-derived CDR1 and CDR2 are SGHRS and YFSETQ. Trimming took 0 bases from V and 6 from J, leaving 13 bases between them. The CDR3 DNA sequence: TGCGCCAGCAGCTTGGGGAGGGTCCCGCGCAATGAGCAGTTCTTC. Its translation is CASSLGRVPRNEQFF.

The chain has TRBV6-6 and TRBJ1-2; the D gene is possibly TRBD1 (6 bases). Trimming removed 2 bases at V and 0 bases at J, with 7 bases between. This CDR3 has 14 residues. Germline loops: CDR1 MNHNY, CDR2 SVGAGI (reference sequence). The CDR3: CASSYGGANYGYTF. The DNA for the CDR3 is TGTGCCAGCAGTTACGGGGGCGCTAACTATGGCTACACCTTC.